Sequencing of this T cell receptor (beta chain) was carried out in a study of cytomegalovirus exposure and HLA in healthy donors (dated by TCRdb to the late 2010s). General notes on the study: According to an earlier analysis of 550 to 700 of the donors, some 170 million T cells yielded roughly 110 million unique TCR beta sequences and approximately 300 Gb of sequence data. Roughly 300 gigabases of sequencing data and around 85 million unique TCR sequences made up an early release that covered over 550 HLA-typed donors. Among the approximately 430 genotyped donors, around 81% belonged to the genetic ancestry cluster associated with self-reported Caucasian donors. The study aimed to test whether signatures of past pathogen exposure could be identified by cataloging public T cell receptors. The study profiled the T cell repertoires of about 720 subjects by immunosequencing and related them to cytomegalovirus serostatus. A separate validation cohort of approximately 130 different subjects was used in addition to the roughly 670-subject first cohort. To predict cytomegalovirus infection status, the study combined high-throughput TCR immunosequencing, statistical association of individual TCRs with disease status, and machine learning. A later analysis re-examined previously published TCR beta repertoires from more than 650 donors and added high-resolution HLA genotyping to investigate patterns of TCR occurrence. Rather than using new phenotypic data, the later analysis identified candidate immune exposures from TCR beta sequences and from how often those sequences occurred across donors. An earlier analysis of approximately 580 of the donors used high-throughput TCR beta sequencing to judge whether each TCR beta V gene segment behaved as functional or pseudogenic. Donor age, sex, ethnicity and CMV serostatus were collected together with the repertoire data. Genome-wide SNP genotypes for about 60% of the roughly 700 donors were used in a later genetic analysis, which treated that subset as a discovery cohort. Every discovery cohort repertoire had been produced on one sequencing platform. Class I and class II HLA loci were covered by the typing at four-digit resolution. The number of donors typed differed by locus, with roughly 629-640 for A, B, C, DRB1 and DQB1, approximately 500 for DQA1, approximately 570 for DPA1, and 472 for DPB1. About five DR-DQ haplotypes were handled as single units for association and clustering, since linkage in the cohort was strong. On average, roughly 240,000 unique TCR beta nucleotide sequences were sequenced per donor among a few hundred genotyped donors of the cohort, with 15% to 20% of those sequences being non-productive.

In total, 630 or so healthy bone marrow donors made up the cohort. At the time of sampling, all cohort members were nominally healthy, though unrecorded immune exposures were likely present. The donor was CMV seronegative and was included in the group of a few hundred seronegative cohort members. A peripheral blood sample was collected from each donor, and TCR beta sequencing was performed on peripheral blood mononuclear cells. The Qiagen DNeasy Blood Extraction Kit was used to extract genomic DNA from the blood cell samples. Library prep was done by the immunoSEQ multiplex PCR assay. A mixture of 60 forward primers for TCR Vbeta segments and 13 reverse primers for TCR Jbeta segments was used in the multiplex PCR. The CDR3 region of rearranged TCR beta genes was amplified from genomic DNA by a multiplex PCR assay. On the Illumina HiSeq System, the amplified TCR beta libraries were sequenced as 87-base-pair reads. The authors' analysis ran thus. A later analysis counted about 80 million unique TCR beta chains across the 550 to 700 repertoires, and 9.5 million to 11 million of these chains were shared by at least two donors. Raw reads were error-corrected and collapsed into unique sequences with a nearest-neighbor algorithm that merged closely related sequences to remove PCR and sequencing errors. CDR3 sequences were aligned to IMGT reference sequences to assign V, D and J gene segments. Each retained sequence needed at least a six-nucleotide match to both a V gene segment and a J gene segment. Rearrangements were called productive when the CDR3 lacked stop codons and stayed in frame with V and J; all others were non-productive. CDR3 was defined by IMGT convention, running from the second conserved V-encoded cysteine to the conserved J-encoded phenylalanine. In an earlier analysis of roughly 610 of the donors, sequences lacking an unambiguous match to a single V gene segment were excluded. In an earlier analysis of a few hundred of the donors, V segments were called functional above 56.7% productive rearrangements and were called segregating when the between-donor standard deviation exceeded 5%. A statistical classification framework was built to diagnose cytomegalovirus status from the catalog of TCR beta chain sequences. In a later analysis, TCR nucleotide sequences were compared against IMGT/GENE-DB human TR gene sequences so that V and J genes could be assigned. In a later analysis, CDR3 sequences and most-parsimonious VDJ recombination scenarios were assigned using the TCRdist pipeline. In a later analysis, each TCR beta chain was defined by its CDR3 amino acid sequence together with its V-gene family, and reads without a unique V-gene family were excluded. As a way to deal with suspected cross-contamination and a sequencing artifact, a later analysis dropped over 550 nucleotide sequences that were highly shared and had low generation probability. In a later analysis, a clonal expansion index was calculated for each public chain from normalized within-repertoire ranks of inferred template counts. In a later analysis, generation probabilities were computed with a VDJ recombination model fitted to out-of-frame rearrangements, and the resulting probabilities were checked against IGoR. In a later analysis, hypergeometric tests were used to score TCR-TCR, TCR-HLA and TCR-CMV co-occurrence, with a repertoire-size bias correction applied to TCR pairs. False discovery rates were estimated in a later analysis by permuting HLA or CMV assignments 20 times. In a later analysis, co-occurring TCRs were grouped with DBSCAN, and TCRdist sequence similarity was added when clustering was performed within HLA-allele-positive subsets. For co-occurrence clustering, repertoires with fewer than 30,000 or more than 120,000 public chains were excluded, along with several repertoires with anomalous nucleotide sharing. Drawn from immuneACCESS, this table holds only the in-frame rearrangements with V and J called that TCRdb kept. Clones are partly lost; checked studies trace under half to an unresolved V gene and leave the rest unexplained. The DNA gave D and trimming, while V, J and clone size come from that table. This sample lists roughly 80,000 clones; about four fifths were detected once. The top ten clonotypes cover 2.4% of the sample.

Trimming at the junction amounts to 1 base on V and 2 bases on J, and the germline ends lie 8 bases apart. Including the terminal cysteine and phenylalanine, the CDR3 comprises 14 residues. Only CDR3 DNA remains: 42 bases, in frame from the first base. From the germline V gene (reference sequence), CDR1 is LNHDA and CDR2 is SQIVND. On this clone itself: It lacks a known antigen. Base-call qualities are not available, and no considerably larger clone is one nucleotide away.

Broader findings and caveats from the paper: In this cohort, only TCR beta chains were sequenced, and detectable features were limited by the absence of alpha or paired-chain data. When HLA alleles, especially DR and DQ, strongly co-occurred, TCR associations were difficult to assign to individual alleles. A later analysis found that TCR association rates varied across HLA loci, with DRB1 alleles showing the most associated TCRs and HLA-C alleles the fewest. Linkage disequilibrium might explain the correlated functional status among segregating V segments, but an unknown experimental factor could not be ruled out. In a later genetic analysis, a missense DCLRE1C variant was associated with V-gene and J-gene trimming of TCR beta chains, and the association was replicated in an independent cohort. While some public TCRs were present in many individuals, most TCR sequences turned up only very rarely across donors. The authors suggested that the approach could potentially be generalized to other disease states and immunological phenotypes. Compared with the approximately 700-donor mean, donors in an Asian-associated ancestry cluster had fewer N-insertions in productive TCRs, according to a later genetic analysis. HLA typing was unavailable for some donors at each locus, so association tests used only the typed subset. A few of the identified cytomegalovirus-associated TCR beta chains were confirmed in vitro to be specific for cytomegalovirus antigens. A later analysis found that HLA-associated TCR beta chains were more clonally expanded and had lower generation probabilities than equally common non-associated chains. A further reported finding was that TCR beta sequences accurately predicted the HLA-A and HLA-B alleles for most subjects in the first cohort. Some IMGT-functional V segments, including TRBV6-2 and TRBV6-3, could not be told apart with the 87-base-pair reads, so those segments were excluded. Most CMV-associated TCR beta chains appeared to be HLA-restricted in a later analysis, and the HLA associations seemed to be driven largely by CMV exposure. The earlier analysis of 450 to 700 of the donors excluded 15 to 20 rarely observed V segments, including chromosome 9 orphons, because counts were too low. A cluster of highly shared sequence variants was judged likely to be a technical artifact of the sequencing pipeline. A later analysis reported that several top co-occurrence clusters appeared linked to parvovirus B19, influenza, CMV and Epstein-Barr virus. In the study, some 160 TCR beta chains were listed as associated with cytomegalovirus. Specific HLA alleles were associated with 18,000 or so TCR beta sequences at a false discovery rate of 0.05 in a later analysis. In an earlier analysis of about 540 of the donors, most TCR beta V segments were observed in productive rearrangements about 87% or about 30% of the time, broadly matching IMGT annotations. Sequencing depth was assumed to be roughly uniform across donors in the presence/absence analyses, though that assumption may not hold. For the cohort, immune exposure information was limited to CMV serostatus. The classifier was reported to diagnose cytomegalovirus status with high specificity and sensitivity in both the original and validation cohorts.

This TCR was recovered from a woman in her 50s in good health and CMV-seronegative. The sequence is built from TRBV19 and TRBJ1-1; a confident D gene designation cannot be given. Sequencing input: PBMCs. The CDR3 in this case is CASSIGVRNTEAFF. At the DNA level, the sequence is TGTGCCAGTAGTATAGGTGTCAGAAACACTGAAGCTTTCTTT.